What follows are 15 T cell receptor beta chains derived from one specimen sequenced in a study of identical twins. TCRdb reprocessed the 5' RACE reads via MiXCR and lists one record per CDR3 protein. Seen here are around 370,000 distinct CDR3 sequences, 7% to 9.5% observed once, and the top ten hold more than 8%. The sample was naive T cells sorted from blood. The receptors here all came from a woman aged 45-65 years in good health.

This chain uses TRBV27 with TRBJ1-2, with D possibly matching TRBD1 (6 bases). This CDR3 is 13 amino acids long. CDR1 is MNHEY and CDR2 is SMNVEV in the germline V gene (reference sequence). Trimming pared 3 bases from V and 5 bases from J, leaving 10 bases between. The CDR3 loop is CASSFGTNYGYTF. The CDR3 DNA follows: TGTGCCAGCAGTTTCGGGACAAATTATGGCTACACCTTC.

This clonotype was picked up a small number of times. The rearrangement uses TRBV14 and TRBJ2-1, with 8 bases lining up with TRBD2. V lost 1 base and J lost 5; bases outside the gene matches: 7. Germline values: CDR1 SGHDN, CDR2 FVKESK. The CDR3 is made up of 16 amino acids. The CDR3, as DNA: TGTGCCAGCAGCCAAGTTGCTAGCGGGCTAGACAATGAGCAGTTCTTC. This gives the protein CASSQVASGLDNEQFF.

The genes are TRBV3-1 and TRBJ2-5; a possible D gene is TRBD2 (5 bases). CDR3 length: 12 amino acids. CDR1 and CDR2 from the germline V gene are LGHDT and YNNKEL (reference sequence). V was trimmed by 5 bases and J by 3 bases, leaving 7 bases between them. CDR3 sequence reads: CASSAAEETQYF. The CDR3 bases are TGTGCCAGCAGCGCAGCGGAAGAGACCCAGTACTTC.

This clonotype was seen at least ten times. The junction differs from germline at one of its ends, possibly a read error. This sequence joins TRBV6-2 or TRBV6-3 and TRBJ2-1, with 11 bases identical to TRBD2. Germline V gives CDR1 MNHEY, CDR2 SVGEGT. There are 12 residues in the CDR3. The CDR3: CASNLGLAGWNF. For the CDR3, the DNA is TGTGCCAGCAACCTCGGACTAGCGGGCTGGAACTTC.

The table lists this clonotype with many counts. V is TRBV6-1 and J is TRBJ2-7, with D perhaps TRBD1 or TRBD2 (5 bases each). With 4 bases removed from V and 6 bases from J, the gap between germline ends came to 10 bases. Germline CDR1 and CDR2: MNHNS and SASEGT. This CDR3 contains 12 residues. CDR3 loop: CASSVQRGEQYV. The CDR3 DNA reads TGTGCCAGCAGTGTCCAGAGGGGCGAGCAGTACGTC.

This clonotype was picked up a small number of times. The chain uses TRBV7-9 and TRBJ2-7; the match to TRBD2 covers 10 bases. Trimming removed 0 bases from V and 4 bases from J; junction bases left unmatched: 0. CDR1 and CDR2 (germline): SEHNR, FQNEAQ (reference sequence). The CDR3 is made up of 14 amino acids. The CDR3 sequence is CASSLALAGYEQYF. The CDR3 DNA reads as TGTGCCAGCAGCTTAGCACTAGCGGGATACGAGCAGTACTTC. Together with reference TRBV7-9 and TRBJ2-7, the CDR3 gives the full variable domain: DTGVSQNPRHKITKRGQNVTFRCDPISEHNRLYWYRQTLGQGPEFLTYFQNEAQLEKSRLLSDRFSAERPKGSFSTLEIQRTEQGDSAMYLCASSLALAGYEQYFGPGTRLTVT.

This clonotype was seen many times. CDR3 DNA: TGTGCCACCAGCAGAGTCGGCAGGGTTTCCTACAATGAGCAGTTCTTC. Its protein product is CATSRVGRVSYNEQFF. V and J are TRBV15 and TRBJ2-1; TRBD1 might be the D (5 bases). The CDR3 contains 16 residues. With 1 base removed from V and 1 base from J, the gap between germline ends came to 11 bases. Germline V gene sequence: CDR1 LNHNV, CDR2 YYDKDF (reference sequence).

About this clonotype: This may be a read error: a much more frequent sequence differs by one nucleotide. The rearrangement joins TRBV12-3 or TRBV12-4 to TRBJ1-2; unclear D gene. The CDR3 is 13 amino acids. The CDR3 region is CASSLDRIYGFTF. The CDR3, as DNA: TGTGCCAGCAGTTTAGACAGAATCTATGGCTTCACCTTC.

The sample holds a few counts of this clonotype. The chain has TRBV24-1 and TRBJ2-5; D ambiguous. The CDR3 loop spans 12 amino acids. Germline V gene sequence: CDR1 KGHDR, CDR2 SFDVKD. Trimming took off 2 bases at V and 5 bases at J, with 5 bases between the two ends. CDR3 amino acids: CATSDYGETQYF. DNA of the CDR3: TGTGCCACCAGTGATTACGGGGAGACCCAGTACTTC.

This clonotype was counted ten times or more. CDR3 protein: CASGVADLPGETQYF. In DNA, the CDR3 is TGTGCCAGCGGGGTGGCAGATTTACCAGGGGAGACCCAGTACTTC. This rearrangement joins TRBV12-3 or TRBV12-4 to TRBJ2-5; D possibly corresponds to TRBD1 (5 bases). The length of the CDR3 is 15 residues. Trimming pared 8 bases from V and 5 bases from J, leaving 21 bases between.

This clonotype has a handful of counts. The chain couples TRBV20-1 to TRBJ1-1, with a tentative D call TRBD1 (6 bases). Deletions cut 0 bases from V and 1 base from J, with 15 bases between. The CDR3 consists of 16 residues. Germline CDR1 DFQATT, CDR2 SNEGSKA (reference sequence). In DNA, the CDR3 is TGCAGTGCTAGAGAACCCAGGGGCGGGGGGAACACTGAAGCTTTCTTT. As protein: CSAREPRGGGNTEAFF.

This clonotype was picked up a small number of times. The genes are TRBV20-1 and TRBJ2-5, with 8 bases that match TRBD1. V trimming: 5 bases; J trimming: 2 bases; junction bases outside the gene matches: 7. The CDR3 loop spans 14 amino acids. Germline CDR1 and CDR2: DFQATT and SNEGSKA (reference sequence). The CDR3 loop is CSASGTGKQETQYF. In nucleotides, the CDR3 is TGCAGTGCTTCCGGGACAGGCAAACAAGAGACCCAGTACTTC.

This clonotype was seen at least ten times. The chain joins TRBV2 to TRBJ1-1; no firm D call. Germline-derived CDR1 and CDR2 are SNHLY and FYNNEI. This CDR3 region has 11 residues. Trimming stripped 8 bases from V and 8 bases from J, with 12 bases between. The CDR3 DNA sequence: TGTGCCAGCGCATTTCATCGCGAAGCTTTCTTT. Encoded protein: CASAFHREAFF.

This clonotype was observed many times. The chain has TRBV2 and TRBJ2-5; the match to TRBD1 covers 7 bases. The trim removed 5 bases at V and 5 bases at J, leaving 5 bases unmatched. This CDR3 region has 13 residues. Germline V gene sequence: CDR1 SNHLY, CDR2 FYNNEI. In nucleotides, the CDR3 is TGTGCCAGCAGTACAGGACAGGTGGAGACCCAGTACTTC. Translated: CASSTGQVETQYF.

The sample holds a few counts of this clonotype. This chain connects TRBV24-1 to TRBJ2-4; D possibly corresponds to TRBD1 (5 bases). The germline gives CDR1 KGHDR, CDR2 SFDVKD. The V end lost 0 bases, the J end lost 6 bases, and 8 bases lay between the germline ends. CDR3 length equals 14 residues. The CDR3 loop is CATSDLSQGNIQYF. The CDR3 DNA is TGTGCCACCAGTGATTTGAGTCAGGGAAACATTCAGTACTTC.